A single sample gave rise to the 10 T cell receptor beta chains below, sequenced in a study of regulatory T cells in long-lasting Graves disease. Sequencing libraries for TCR beta were prepared with iRepertoire HTBI primers and Arm-PCR of CDR3 regions. TCRdb passed the multiplex PCR reads through MiXCR, listing each CDR3 protein once. The table lists 400,000 or so distinct CDR3 sequences, roughly a quarter of them singletons. As to time point: persistent/refractory GD, antithyroid drugs over 5 years with positive TRAb. Generation of the TCR library employed RNA extracted from PBMCs. The sample here was peripheral blood mononuclear cells (PBMCs), taken when the disease was refractory, from a patient treated with antithyroid drugs. These receptors were obtained from a female donor with Graves disease.

The chain links TRBV6-1 to TRBJ2-1; 11 nucleotides line up with TRBD2. After removal of 7 bases from V and 4 bases from J, the junction contained 9 bases not matched to a gene. Germline CDR1 MNHNS, CDR2 SASEGT. CDR3 length equals 16 residues. The CDR3 reads CASTASGTSGYNEQFF. The CDR3 DNA is TGTGCCAGCACCGCCTCCGGGACTAGCGGTTACAATGAGCAGTTCTTC.

This clonotype appeared many times. The chain joins TRBV15 to TRBJ2-5; D call uncertain. This CDR3 spans 11 amino acids. Germline V gives CDR1 LNHNV, CDR2 YYDKDF (reference sequence). Trimming cost V 0 bases and J 4 bases, with 0 bases left between them. The CDR3: CATSREETQYF. DNA for the CDR3: TGTGCCACCAGCAGAGAAGAGACCCAGTACTTC.

A few counts support this clonotype. V gene TRBV7-3 combines with J gene TRBJ2-2; 8 bases align to TRBD2. V lost 7 bases to trimming and J lost 6 bases; unmatched junction nucleotides: 4. Per the germline V gene, CDR1 is SGHTA and CDR2 is FQGTGA. CDR3 size: 13 residues. The CDR3 nucleotides are TGTGCCAGCACCGTTAGCGGGGCCGGGGAGCTGTTTTTT. It yields the protein CASTVSGAGELFF.

The chain links TRBV7-8 to TRBJ1-5, with D uncertain. The V end lost 5 bases, the J end lost 9 bases, and 11 bases lay between the germline ends. Germline V gives CDR1 SGHVS, CDR2 FQNEAQ. The CDR3 length is 12 residues. For the CDR3, the DNA is TGTGCCAGCAGCCCTGCAAGCCGGCCCCAGCATTTT. Encoded protein: CASSPASRPQHF.

The J gene is TRBJ1-6, the V gene TRBV14; no definite D call. V was shortened by 1 base and J by 9 bases, with 13 bases between the two germline ends. This CDR3 comprises 15 residues. Germline V gene lookup returns CDR1 SGHDN and CDR2 FVKESK. The CDR3 DNA reads TGTGCCAGCAGCCAAGCCGGGCCCGCGGGTTCACCCCTCCACTTT. Its protein is CASSQAGPAGSPLHF.

The table lists this clonotype with many counts. The chain's CDR3 is CASSRSGQGSYEQYF. CDR3 sequence (DNA): TGTGCCAGCAGCCGGTCGGGACAGGGATCCTACGAGCAGTACTTC. The V call is TRBV5-6, the J call TRBJ2-7, with TRBD1 matching over 9 bases. CDR1 SGHDT and CDR2 YYEEEE come from the germline V gene. The V and J ends lost 4 bases and 1 base, in that order; junction bases with no gene match: 6. The CDR3 runs to 15 residues.

This clonotype was detected ten times or more. The chain has TRBV28 and TRBJ2-7; TRBD2 agrees at 8 bases. The trim removed 7 bases at V and 1 base at J, leaving 6 bases unmatched. The CDR3 is made up of 14 amino acids. Germline loops: CDR1 MDHEN, CDR2 SYDVKM. DNA for the CDR3: TGTGCCAGCATCCCGGGGGGGGGTTCCTACGAGCAGTACTTC. This sequence encodes CASIPGGGSYEQYF.

This clonotype turned up a few times. Sequence at one end of the junction differs from germline and may be a read error. The V and J genes are TRBV2 and TRBJ1-6, with 8 bases fitting TRBD1. The germline V gene has CDR1 SNHLY and CDR2 FYNNEI. The CDR3 extends over 17 amino acids. DNA for the CDR3: TGTGCCAGCAGCGAAGCCCCTTCCCAGGGGGCAAAGTCACCCCTCCACTTT. Encoded protein: CASSEAPSQGAKSPLHF.

This clonotype was detected many times. The chain is built from TRBV12-3 or TRBV12-4 and TRBJ1-2, with a possible D match to TRBD1 (5 bases). CDR3 length equals 16 residues. V lost 3 bases and J 4 bases, leaving 18 bases between the germline ends. The chain's CDR3 is CASSLGGAATSYGYTF. The CDR3 DNA follows: TGTGCCAGCAGTTTGGGGGGAGCCGCGACATCCTATGGCTACACCTTC.

The chain is built from TRBV18 and TRBJ1-6; D might be TRBD1 (5 bases). Germline V gives CDR1 KGHSH, CDR2 LQKENI. Trimming pared 0 bases from V and 5 bases from J, leaving 11 bases between. This CDR3 spans 16 amino acids. The CDR3, as DNA: TGTGCCAGCTCACCACCGGGACCGGGCAATAATTCACCCCTCCACTTT. As protein: CASSPPGPGNNSPLHF.